This entry lists 16 T cell receptor beta chains sequenced from one sample in a study of regulatory T cells in long-lasting Graves disease. Time point of the sample: newly diagnosed GD, antithyroid drugs for less than 3 months. Extracted RNA from PBMCs served as the source of the TCR library. Construction of TCR beta libraries relied on iRepertoire HTBI primers and on Arm-PCR targeting CDR3 regions. TCRdb recomputed calls from the multiplex PCR reads with MiXCR, one row per CDR3 protein. The sample carries about 240,000 distinct CDR3 sequences, around 20% recorded once. The sample here was peripheral blood mononuclear cells (PBMCs), taken at new diagnosis, from a patient treated with antithyroid drugs. The receptor source for this set is a female donor with Graves disease.

The gene calls are TRBV20-1 and TRBJ1-4; 7 bases line up with TRBD1. This CDR3 spans 14 amino acids. Germline V gives CDR1 DFQATT, CDR2 SNEGSKA (reference sequence). Unmatched junction bases numbered 12, after V lost 3 bases and J lost 11 bases. Here the CDR3 DNA reads TGCAGTGCTAGTCACCGGGACACCAGGGGGAAACTGTTTTTT. Translation gives CSASHRDTRGKLFF.

This clonotype was seen a handful of times. CDR3 sequence: CASSLERFPSKNIQYF. The CDR3, as DNA: TGTGCCAGCAGCTTAGAACGGTTTCCGTCCAAAAACATTCAGTACTTC. This sequence joins TRBV7-9 and TRBJ2-4; D unclear. Germline V gives CDR1 SEHNR, CDR2 FQNEAQ (reference sequence). CDR3 size: 16 residues. The ends were cut back, 1 base at V and 2 bases at J, with 12 bases in the middle. Drawing the rest from reference TRBV7-9 and TRBJ2-4, the complete variable domain is DTGVSQNPRHKITKRGQNVTFRCDPISEHNRLYWYRQTLGQGPEFLTYFQNEAQLEKSRLLSDRFSAERPKGSFSTLEIQRTEQGDSAMYLCASSLERFPSKNIQYFGAGTRLSVL.

The CDR3 loop is CASSLRQGGAGAYEQYF. CDR3 DNA sequence: TGTGCCAGCAGCTTGAGGCAGGGAGGGGCTGGGGCCTACGAGCAGTACTTC. The V gene is TRBV5-6, the J gene TRBJ2-7, with 7 nucleotides matching TRBD2. The germline V gene encodes CDR1 SGHDT and CDR2 YYEEEE. This CDR3 is built from 17 residues. Losses at the gene ends were 1 base for V and 2 bases for J; bases not matched to a gene: 12.

This clonotype showed up many times. The chain employs TRBV7-2 and TRBJ2-1, with TRBD1 matching over 8 bases. Germline trimming cut 1 base from V and 7 bases from J; bases unmatched to any gene: 6. Germline CDR1 is SGHTA and CDR2 is FQGNSA. This CDR3 is 15 amino acids long. Here the CDR3 DNA reads TGTGCCAGCAGCTTAGGTGCAGGGGGCCCGAATGAGCAGTTCTTC. Its protein is CASSLGAGGPNEQFF. The variable domain in full, with the rest retrieved from reference TRBV7-2 and TRBJ2-1, is GAGVSQSPSNKVTEKGKDVELRCDPISGHTALYWYRQSLGQGLEFLIYFQGNSAPDKSGLPSDRFSAERTGGSVSTLTIQRTQQEDSAVYLCASSLGAGGPNEQFFGPGTRLTVL.

This clonotype was found a few times. The chain recombines TRBV12-3 or TRBV12-4 with TRBJ1-5; 7 nucleotides align to TRBD1. The CDR3 runs to 12 residues. With 11 bases clipped from V and 2 bases from J, the junction kept 3 bases outside the gene matches. The DNA for the CDR3 is TGTGCCGCGGGGACAGGCAATCAGCCCCAGCATTTT. Amino acids: CAAGTGNQPQHF.

This clonotype came up a few times. V usage is TRBV19 and J usage is TRBJ2-1; TRBD1 might be the D (6 bases). Trimming removed 1 base from V and 3 bases from J, with 13 bases in between. The V gene's germline CDR1 is LNHDA and CDR2 SQIVND (reference sequence). The CDR3 is 16 amino acids. The CDR3 nucleotides read TGTGCCAGTAGTATAGTCAACAGGGCGTACTACAATGAGCAGTTCTTC. It encodes CASSIVNRAYYNEQFF.

This clonotype appeared a few times. The CDR3 loop reads CASSEPTPGNNEQFF. The CDR3 nucleotides are TGTGCCAGCAGTGAACCCACCCCAGGGAACAATGAGCAGTTCTTC. The chain carries TRBV25-1 and TRBJ2-1; tentative D call: TRBD1 (5 bases). Germline values: CDR1 MGHDK, CDR2 SYGVNS. The CDR3 sequence is 15 residues long. Trimming cost V 2 bases and J 5 bases, with 13 bases left between them.

At least ten counts were recorded for this clonotype. J is TRBJ2-7 and V is TRBV5-5; weak D call: TRBD1 (6 bases). The CDR3 consists of 14 residues. Trimming stripped 6 bases from V and 5 bases from J, with 18 bases between. Germline V gene lookup returns CDR1 SGHKS and CDR2 YYEKEE (reference sequence). The CDR3 sequence: CASKGQWGSDEQYF. CDR3 bases: TGTGCCAGCAAGGGACAATGGGGATCCGACGAGCAGTACTTC. The full variable domain, in which reference TRBV5-5 and TRBJ2-7 provide the parts outside the CDR3, is DAGVTQSPTHLIKTRGQQVTLRCSPISGHKSVSWYQQVLGQGPQFIFQYYEKEERGRGNFPDRFSARQFPNYSSELNVNALLLGDSALYLCASKGQWGSDEQYFGPGTRLTVT.

With regard to this clonotype: This probably arose from a read error, given a far larger clone one base away. The chain joins TRBV7-9 to TRBJ1-1; D not resolved. This CDR3 region has 12 residues. The germline V gene has CDR1 SEHNR and CDR2 FQNEAQ (reference sequence). CDR3 nucleotides: TGTGCCAGCAGCTTAGGAAACACTGAAGCTCTCTTT. Protein product: CASSLGNTEALF. Full variable domain (rest looked up from reference TRBV7-9 and TRBJ1-1): DTGVSQNPRHKITKRGQNVTFRCDPISEHNRLYWYRQTLGQGPEFLTYFQNEAQLEKSRLLSDRFSAERPKGSFSTLEIQRTEQGDSAMYLCASSLGNTEALFGQGTRLTVV.

This clonotype was seen many times. This rearrangement joins TRBV20-1 to TRBJ2-2; 11 bases match TRBD2. After removal of 6 bases from V and 4 bases from J, the junction contained 1 base not matched to a gene. CDR1 and CDR2 from the germline V gene are DFQATT and SNEGSKA (reference sequence). The CDR3 has 13 amino acids. In nucleotides, the CDR3 is TGCAGTGCAACTAGCGGGGGCACCGGGGAGCTGTTTTTT. As protein: CSATSGGTGELFF.

This chain links TRBV20-1 with TRBJ2-5; maybe TRBD1 (6 bases). The germline gives CDR1 DFQATT, CDR2 SNEGSKA (reference sequence). Deletions cut 3 bases from V and 0 bases from J, with 17 bases between. The CDR3 extends over 16 amino acids. The CDR3 loop is CSARGTPALYQETQYF. The CDR3 coding sequence is TGCAGTGCTAGGGGGACACCCGCTTTGTACCAAGAGACCCAGTACTTC.

This clonotype was detected many times. The V call is TRBV7-2, the J call TRBJ2-2; D could derive from TRBD1 or TRBD2 (5 bases each). This CDR3 spans 15 amino acids. Germline V gene data show CDR1 as SGHTA and CDR2 as FQGNSA. The ends were cut back, 3 bases at V and 0 bases at J, with 8 bases in the middle. In DNA, the CDR3 is TGTGCCAGCAGCTTTGGGGGAACGAACACCGGGGAGCTGTTTTTT. Protein product: CASSFGGTNTGELFF.

This clonotype was seen many times. This chain connects TRBV2 to TRBJ1-5; unclear D gene. Per the germline V gene, CDR1 is SNHLY and CDR2 is FYNNEI. V lost 0 bases and J lost 7, with 4 bases in between. CDR3 length: 12 residues. This CDR3 is CASSEARQPQHF. For the CDR3, the DNA is TGTGCCAGCAGTGAAGCGAGGCAGCCCCAGCATTTT.

This clonotype was seen repeatedly, ten times or more. The V call is TRBV27, the J call TRBJ1-2; no clear D. From germline, CDR1 is MNHEY and CDR2 SMNVEV (reference sequence). V was clipped by 3 bases and J by 1 base, with 9 bases between them. This CDR3 has 14 residues. CDR3 residues: CASSLNGVNYGYTF. CDR3 sequence (DNA): TGTGCCAGCAGTTTGAACGGAGTTAACTATGGCTACACCTTC.

This clonotype has a count of ten or more. This rearrangement joins TRBV11-2 to TRBJ1-1; D unclear. Germline V gene lookup returns CDR1 SGHAT and CDR2 FQNNGV. With 6 bases removed from V and 6 bases from J, the gap between germline ends came to 14 bases. The CDR3 runs 13 residues. The CDR3 is CASSIPGVPEAFF. The DNA of the CDR3 is TGTGCCAGCAGTATACCCGGGGTGCCTGAAGCTTTCTTT.

The V and J genes are TRBV6-2 or TRBV6-3 and TRBJ2-1; D call uncertain. Germline V gene data show CDR1 as MNHEY and CDR2 as SVGEGT. V was trimmed by 1 base and J by 2 bases, leaving 3 bases between them. The CDR3 loop spans 13 amino acids. The CDR3: CASSYWPYNEQFF. In nucleotides, the CDR3 is TGTGCCAGCAGTTACTGGCCCTACAATGAGCAGTTCTTC.